This T cell receptor beta chain was obtained from a study of blood T cell repertoires in COVID-19. Germline V lookup: CDR1 GTSNPN, CDR2 SVGIG (reference sequence). J lost 4 bases, V lost 6 bases, and 8 bases had no gene match. This CDR3 has 14 residues. As processed by the authors: From reference gene primer amplification, estimates of nucleated cell counts were derived. Produced via immunoSEQ multiplex PCR; TCRdb's table is partial and in-frame only. The V and J calls and clone size come from that table; D and trimming were worked out from the DNA. The table includes around 240,000 clones, approximately 80% detected once.

This chain connects TRBV30 to TRBJ2-2, with 7 bases aligning to TRBD1. The receptor's source is a woman in her 50s with acute or convalescent COVID-19. Sequenced input: peripheral blood. CDR3 in amino acids: CACGQDHTTGELFF. CDR3 nucleotide sequence: TGTGCCTGCGGACAGGACCACACCACCGGGGAGCTGTTTTTT.